This paragraph covers one T cell receptor beta chain sequence. No antigen is known for it. The data stem from a study of post-analysis software for immune sequencing data. TCR beta libraries were prepared from cDNA with unique molecular identifiers. TCRdb re-called the PCR reads through MiXCR, storing one row per CDR3 protein. The table has roughly 800,000 distinct CDR3 sequences, roughly 50% seen once. Findings and limits, study-wide: The normalized Chao1 diversity of multiple sclerosis patients was significantly lower than that of controls. Higher frequency in patients than in controls was seen for roughly five TRBV segments, with TRBV5-6, TRBV5-1 and TRBV20-1 among them.

V trimming: 5 bases; J trimming: 0 bases; junction bases outside the gene matches: 2. The germline gives CDR1 SQVTM, CDR2 ANQGSEA. The length of the CDR3 is 14 residues. This receptor was identified in a girl aged 5-17 years with multiple sclerosis. The genes are TRBV29-1 and TRBJ2-1; TRBD1 agrees at 9 bases. The sequenced material came from blood. For the CDR3, the DNA is TGCAGCGTTAGACAGGGGGGCTCCTACAATGAGCAGTTCTTC. Residues: CSVRQGGSYNEQFF.